This T cell receptor (beta chain) was captured by sequencing in a study of control samples from healthy donors and cancer patients. Profiling relied on immunoSEQ multiplex PCR, and the TCRdb table lists in-frame clones only, not all of them. This sample's table has roughly 190,000 clones. Per the germline V gene, CDR1 is SGHRS and CDR2 is YFSETQ. The trim removed 4 bases at V and 5 bases at J, leaving 11 bases unmatched. The CDR3 totals 17 residues. What was sequenced was blood. The TCR originated in a woman in her thirties in good health. The genes are TRBV5-1 and TRBJ2-3; 12 nucleotides align to TRBD2. The CDR3 DNA reads TGCGCCAGCAGCCGCGAGGCTAGCGGGGGGGCTGTAGATACGCAGTATTTT. Its protein product is CASSREASGGAVDTQYF. The full variable domain, completed using reference TRBV5-1 and TRBJ2-3, is KAGVTQTPRYLIKTRGQQVTLSCSPISGHRSVSWYQQTPGQGLQFLFEYFSETQRNKGNFPGRFSGRQFSNSRSEMNVSTLELGDSALYLCASSREASGGAVDTQYFGPGTRLTVL.